This T cell receptor (beta chain) was identified during a study of CD8+CD57+ T cells in acquired aplastic anemia. Genomic DNA, serving as template, underwent TCR beta VDJ and CDR3 profiling. TCRdb reanalysed the reads using MiXCR and keeps one entry per CDR3 protein. The profile covers roughly 250,000 distinct CDR3 sequences, with roughly 82% appearing a single time and 35% to 50% taken by the ten largest. Patients chosen for sequencing had shown CD8+CD57+ cell expansion by flow cytometry. Trimming took 5 bases from V and 5 from J, leaving 16 bases between them. This CDR3 spans 15 amino acids. Per the germline V gene, CDR1 is SGHDN and CDR2 is FVKESK.

The material sequenced was sorted CD4+, CD8+, or CD8+CD57+ T cells (not recorded which) from PBMCs. This chain links TRBV14 with TRBJ2-1, with D possibly being TRBD1 (6 bases). The sequence was obtained from a human donor with aplastic anemia. CDR3 bases: TGTGCCAGCAGCTCACCCTGGACAGACGACAATGAGCAGTTCTTC. Amino acid sequence: CASSSPWTDDNEQFF.